A few counts support the clone carrying this T cell receptor beta chain. This CDR3 has 15 residues. Germline CDR1 is SGHVS and CDR2 is FQNEAQ. Germline trimming cut 5 bases from V and 0 bases from J; bases unmatched to any gene: 6. TCRdb reanalysed the PCR reads using MiXCR and keeps one entry per CDR3 protein. The profile shows tens of thousands of distinct CDR3 sequences, under 65% of them singletons. This sample was included in a study of CDR3 diversity in severe acne. Input material: blood. The chain uses TRBV7-8 and TRBJ1-1, with 7 bases lining up with TRBD1. The receptor's source is a male donor in good health, without acne. This CDR3 reads CASSNPQGMNTEAFF. DNA for the CDR3: TGTGCCAGCAGCAATCCACAGGGGATGAACACTGAAGCTTTCTTT. Variable domain in full (rest from reference TRBV7-8 and TRBJ1-1): GAGVSQSPRYKVAKRGQDVALRCDPISGHVSLFWYQQALGQGPEFLTYFQNEAQLDKSGLPSDRFFAERPEGSVSTLKIQRTQQEDSAVYLCASSNPQGMNTEAFFGQGTRLTVV.